This T cell receptor (beta chain) derives from a study of cytomegalovirus exposure and HLA in healthy donors. The primer mix had 60 Vbeta and 13 Jbeta primers. In the original processing: Some 10 million shared chains were among the 80 million or so unique TCR beta chains that a later analysis counted. Sequencing used immunoSEQ multiplex PCR; TCRdb keeps in-frame clones, though not all of them. V, J and clone size are taken as reported in that table, and D and trimming were inferred from the DNA itself. The sample lists 95,000 to 150,000 clones; roughly 66% were seen once. The CDR3 sequence is 15 residues long. CDR1 and CDR2 from the germline V gene are SGDLS and YYNGEE. V dropped 4 bases and J dropped 4; count of bases not matched to a gene: 10.

This TCR derives from a young man in good health and CMV-seronegative. The rearrangement links TRBV9 to TRBJ1-2; 7 bases agree with TRBD1. Source material: PBMCs. CDR3 coding DNA: TGTGCCAGCAGCCCTTCGTCACAGGGGATCTATGGCTACACCTTC. Protein product: CASSPSSQGIYGYTF.